Listed here are 17 T cell receptor beta chains from one sample, sequenced in a study of identical twins (dated by TCRdb to the mid-2010s). The protocol used for the library was 5' RACE. Sequenced on an Illumina HiSeq 2000. TCRdb trimmed public reads at Q25 via fastp, called clones via MiXCR and kept in-frame beta chains. Each entry is one CDR3 protein sequence, shown with its most common DNA and genes. For this sample the table gives approximately 220,000 distinct CDR3 sequences, of which roughly a tenth were detected only once. 4.5% to 5.5% of the sample is in the top ten clones. The sample comprised memory (CD45RO+) T cells sorted from blood. What the cell subset or site label conveys for this sample: CD45RO+ enriched T cells. Receptors were obtained from a woman in her late teens or twenties in good health.

This clonotype was counted many times. The rearrangement joins TRBV18 to TRBJ2-5; no firm D call. This CDR3 has 14 residues. Germline values: CDR1 KGHSH, CDR2 LQKENI. V dropped 1 base and J dropped 1 base, with 7 bases sitting between them. The CDR3 reads CASSPQHPQETQYF. CDR3 bases: TGTGCCAGCTCACCACAGCATCCCCAAGAGACCCAGTACTTC.

This clonotype was counted many times. This sequence joins TRBV12-3 or TRBV12-4 and TRBJ2-7; TRBD1 is a possible D gene (5 bases). The germline V and J ends were trimmed by 2 bases and 0 bases, with 8 bases remaining between them. The CDR3 is 14 residues long. CDR3 residues: CASSLLGHSYEQYF. CDR3 DNA sequence: TGTGCCAGCAGTTTATTGGGGCACTCCTACGAGCAGTACTTC.

Here the CDR3 DNA reads TGCGCCAGCAGCCAAGAGGGGTCTAGCGGGAGGTATGAGCAGTTCTTC. This codes for CASSQEGSSGRYEQFF. This chain links TRBV4-3 with TRBJ2-1; 11 bases are shared with TRBD2. The germline gives CDR1 LGHNA, CDR2 YSLEER. Unmatched junction bases numbered 6, after V lost 0 bases and J lost 8 bases. The CDR3 has 16 residues.

This clonotype was detected ten times or more. The chain uses TRBV12-3 or TRBV12-4 and TRBJ2-7, with D maybe TRBD1 (5 bases). The length of the CDR3 is 14 residues. V lost 6 bases, J lost 3 bases, and 15 bases lay in between. The CDR3 here is CASSPRKQGYEQYF. The CDR3 DNA reads as TGTGCCAGCAGCCCTCGGAAGCAGGGCTACGAGCAGTACTTC.

This clonotype was recorded a few times. The genes are TRBV2 and TRBJ2-1, with D possibly TRBD1 on 5 matching bases. The CDR3 extends over 14 amino acids. V was pared by 6 bases and J by 2 bases, with 11 bases between. Germline assignment: CDR1 SNHLY and CDR2 FYNNEI. CDR3 sequence: CASRTGTTYNEQFF. Written as DNA, the CDR3 is TGTGCCAGCAGAACAGGTACGACCTACAATGAGCAGTTCTTC.

This clonotype was seen only a few times. V is TRBV15 and J is TRBJ2-1, with 11 bases fitting TRBD2. This CDR3 is built from 16 residues. V gave up 1 base and J gave up 5 bases; unmatched junction bases: 4. Germline V CDR1 and CDR2: LNHNV, YYDKDF (reference sequence). The CDR3 sequence: CATSRVKTSGDNEQFF. CDR3 nucleotides: TGTGCCACCAGCAGAGTGAAGACTAGCGGGGACAATGAGCAGTTCTTC.

The chain joins TRBV7-9 to TRBJ1-4; possibly TRBD1 for D (5 bases). The CDR3 contains 16 residues. Germline V gene data show CDR1 as SEHNR and CDR2 as FQNEAQ (reference sequence). The V and J ends lost 4 bases and 10 bases respectively, with 22 bases between them. The CDR3: CASSSLGVLSGGKLFF. CDR3 coding DNA: TGTGCCAGCAGCTCCCTGGGCGTACTTTCTGGGGGAAAACTGTTTTTT.

This clonotype showed up many times. In nucleotides, the CDR3 is TGTGCCAGCAGCCCTCGGGACACCAAGAACACTGAAGCTTTCTTT. This codes for CASSPRDTKNTEAFF. The chain uses TRBV3-1 and TRBJ1-1; D is possibly TRBD1 (6 bases). Germline V gene sequence: CDR1 LGHDT, CDR2 YNNKEL (reference sequence). Trimming stripped 4 bases from V and 1 base from J, with 13 bases between. The CDR3 totals 15 residues.

This clonotype came up many times. The rearrangement links TRBV7-2 to TRBJ2-2; D unclear. Germline CDR1 SGHTA, CDR2 FQGNSA. V lost 11 bases, J lost 4 bases, and 11 bases lay in between. The CDR3 runs 12 residues. The CDR3 DNA follows: TGTGCCGGACGGGCGCCCACCGGGGAGCTGTTTTTT. Residues: CAGRAPTGELFF. Full variable domain (outside the CDR3, taken from reference TRBV7-2 and TRBJ2-2): GAGVSQSPSNKVTEKGKDVELRCDPISGHTALYWYRQSLGQGLEFLIYFQGNSAPDKSGLPSDRFSAERTGGSVSTLTIQRTQQEDSAVYLCAGRAPTGELFFGEGSRLTVL.

This clonotype was seen a handful of times. The V call is TRBV5-1, the J call TRBJ2-1; TRBD2 matches 10 bases. This CDR3 has 15 amino acids. With V trimmed by 0 bases and J by 12 bases, 9 bases remained unmatched. CDR1 and CDR2 (germline): SGHRS, YFSETQ. The CDR3 sequence is CASSLGSASGGLQFF. The CDR3, as DNA: TGCGCCAGCAGCTTGGGATCGGCTAGCGGGGGACTGCAGTTCTTC.

This clonotype was seen at least ten times. The J gene is TRBJ2-3, the V gene TRBV6-4, with D perhaps matching TRBD2 (6 bases). The CDR3 is made up of 16 amino acids. V was clipped by 0 bases and J by 2 bases, with 12 bases between them. CDR1 and CDR2 from the germline V gene are MRHNA and SNTAGT. DNA of the CDR3: TGTGCCAGCAGTGACTCAACTAGCTCAGCCACAGATACGCAGTATTTT. It is translated as CASSDSTSSATDTQYF.

Regarding this clonotype: At one end, the junction sequence differs from germline, possibly due to a read error. J is TRBJ1-1 and V is TRBV7-7, with D perhaps TRBD1 (5 bases). The CDR3 contains 13 residues. Germline CDR1 SSHAT, CDR2 FNYEAQ (reference sequence). For the CDR3, the DNA is TGTGCTAGCAGCTCAGGGTTGGGTACTGAAGCTTTCTTT. This translates into CASSSGLGTEAFF.

Only a few counts were recorded for this clonotype. V and J are TRBV5-1 and TRBJ1-1; D gene uncertain. This CDR3 spans 15 amino acids. Germline CDR1 is SGHRS and CDR2 is YFSETQ. With 1 base removed from V and 1 base from J, the gap between germline ends came to 11 bases. CDR3 protein: CASSLQSRPNTEAFF. CDR3 bases: TGCGCCAGCAGCTTGCAATCCCGGCCGAACACTGAAGCTTTCTTT.

The chain recombines TRBV6-5 with TRBJ2-7; D not resolved. V dropped 2 bases and J dropped 7 bases, with 12 bases sitting between them. CDR1 is MNHEY, CDR2 SVGAGI, per germline. This CDR3 region has 13 residues. CDR3 sequence: CASSYINSWEQYF. The CDR3 DNA follows: TGTGCCAGCAGTTACATTAACTCCTGGGAGCAGTACTTC.

With regard to this clonotype: One end of the junction is discordant with germline, which a read error may explain. The chain carries TRBV2 and TRBJ2-3; 8 bases map to TRBD2. The CDR3 runs to 18 residues. From germline, CDR1 is SNHLY and CDR2 FYNNEI. The CDR3 region is CAISLRRKRGLLTDTQYF. The CDR3 DNA is TGTGCCATCAGTTTAAGGCGAAAGCGGGGGCTTCTCACAGATACGCAGTATTTT.

This chain uses TRBV4-1 with TRBJ1-4; D possibly corresponds to TRBD1 (6 bases). The CDR3 length is 14 residues. From germline, CDR1 is MGHRA and CDR2 YSYEKL. Trimming removed 1 base from V and 7 bases from J, with 10 bases in between. This CDR3 reads CASSQGQGTEKLFF. DNA for the CDR3: TGCGCCAGCAGCCAAGGGCAGGGGACTGAAAAACTGTTTTTT.

This chain links TRBV30 with TRBJ2-5; D is unclear. The V gene's germline CDR1 is GTSNPN and CDR2 SVGIG (reference sequence). The V and J ends lost 1 base and 5 bases respectively, with 8 bases between them. This CDR3 has 12 amino acids. The CDR3 reads CAWSESRETQYF. For the CDR3, the DNA is TGTGCCTGGAGTGAGAGTCGGGAGACCCAGTACTTC.